Listed below are T cell receptor beta chains from one sample, sequenced in a study of regulatory T cells in long-lasting Graves disease. Using its own MiXCR run on the multiplex PCR reads, TCRdb lists one record per CDR3 protein. This table holds approximately 300,000 distinct CDR3 sequences, 18% found once. The material was peripheral blood mononuclear cells (PBMCs), obtained at new diagnosis, from a patient treated with antithyroid drugs. The receptor set was obtained from a female donor with Graves disease. CDR3s include the opening cysteine and the closing phenylalanine or tryptophan. D genes are given only for firm matches. Some rows have no size entry. The others give once, few or many, or a class for an expanded clone.

size	D	V	J	CDR3	DNA
many	NA	TRBV30	TRBJ1-2	CAWSVGGFIYGYTF	TGTGCCTGGAGTGTTGGCGGGTTCATCTATGGCTACACCTTC
many	TRBD2	TRBV11-2	TRBJ2-1	CASSLITSGIGDGQFF	TGTGCCAGCAGCTTAATCACTAGCGGGATTGGGGATGGGCAGTTCTTC
many	TRBD2	TRBV24-1	TRBJ2-3	CATSDSPGASGSRTDTQYF	TGTGCCACCAGTGATTCCCCTGGGGCTAGCGGGAGTCGCACAGATACGCAGTATTTT
many	TRBD1	TRBV6-1	TRBJ1-1	CASSLTTGGTEAFF	TGTGCCAGCAGCCTCACGACAGGGGGCACTGAAGCTTTCTTT
NA	NA	TRBV6-5	TRBJ2-1	CASSSHSAEQFF	TGTGCCAGCAGTTCACATTCGGCTGAGCAGTTCTTC
many	TRBD2	TRBV28	TRBJ2-3	CASDAGATDTQYF	TGTGCCAGCGACGCGGGAGCCACAGATACGCAGTATTTT
few	TRBD2	TRBV27	TRBJ2-2	CASTGLAKTGELFF	TGTGCCAGCACGGGACTAGCGAAAACCGGGGAGCTGTTTTTT
NA	TRBD2	TRBV7-9	TRBJ2-5	CASSLALAGEGETQYF	TGTGCCAGCAGCTTAGCCCTAGCGGGAGAGGGGGAGACCCAGTACTTC
many	TRBD2	TRBV7-2	TRBJ2-3	CASSLSGRAGNTQYF	TGTGCCAGCAGTCTCAGCGGGAGGGCCGGGAATACGCAGTATTTT
many	TRBD1	TRBV5-1	TRBJ2-6	CASGTGNRGGGANVLTF	TGCGCCAGCGGGACCGGTAACAGGGGTGGTGGGGCCAACGTCCTGACTTTC
many	TRBD2	TRBV24-1	TRBJ2-5	CATSDIRLAGDQETQYF	TGTGCCACCAGTGACATCCGACTAGCGGGAGACCAAGAGACCCAGTACTTC
NA	NA	TRBV2	TRBJ2-2	CASSEMAPGELFF	TGTGCCAGCAGTGAAATGGCCCCCGGGGAGCTGTTTTTT
many	TRBD2	TRBV12-3/TRBV12-4	TRBJ2-1	CASSAGLAGQFF	TGTGCCAGCAGTGCAGGACTAGCGGGCCAGTTCTTC
NA	NA	TRBV28	TRBJ1-1	CASSSRMGRAMPEAFF	TGTGCCAGCAGTTCAAGAATGGGACGGGCGATGCCTGAAGCTTTCTTT
many	NA	TRBV12-5	TRBJ2-1	CASGLASGHYYNEQFF	TGTGCTAGTGGTTTGGCCTCAGGGCACTACTACAATGAGCAGTTCTTC
few	NA	TRBV11-3	TRBJ2-1	CASSLSGGDDEQFF	TGTGCCAGCAGCTTGAGTGGAGGTGATGATGAGCAGTTCTTC
NA	NA	TRBV6-1	TRBJ1-2	CASSEERKGGYTF	TGTGCCAGCAGTGAAGAAAGGAAGGGTGGCTACACCTTC
few	TRBD1	TRBV3-1	TRBJ2-7	CASSLSRQGTYKQYF	TGTGCCAGCAGCCTCTCGCGACAGGGAACCTACAAGCAGTACTTC
many	NA	TRBV10-3	TRBJ1-2	CAISERPYGYTF	TGTGCCATCAGTGAGCGTCCCTATGGCTACACCTTC
few	NA	TRBV10-1	TRBJ2-1	CASSDEGSSYNEQFF	TGCGCCAGCAGCGATGAGGGGAGCTCCTACAATGAGCAGTTCTTC
many	TRBD1	TRBV9	TRBJ2-7	CASSVGQGISYEQYF	TGTGCCAGCAGTGTAGGACAGGGTATTTCCTACGAGCAGTACTTC
NA	TRBD2	TRBV27	TRBJ2-7	CASSLRIAGASEQYF	TGTGCCAGCAGTTTACGGATAGCGGGAGCCAGCGAGCAGTACTTC
NA	NA	TRBV12-3/TRBV12-4	TRBJ2-7	CASSPSPTGNHEQYF	TGTGCCAGCTCCCCGAGTCCCACAGGGAACCACGAGCAGTACTTC
many	TRBD1	TRBV12-3/TRBV12-4	TRBJ2-3	CASDHPGQGADTQYF	TGTGCCAGCGATCATCCGGGACAGGGGGCAGATACGCAGTATTTT
many	TRBD2	TRBV11-2	TRBJ2-7	CASRLAAIHYEQYF	TGTGCCAGCAGACTAGCGGCCATCCACTACGAGCAGTACTTC
NA	NA	TRBV7-9	TRBJ2-5	CASSPLGTGETQYF	TGTGCCAGCAGCCCCCTAGGGACCGGGGAGACCCAGTACTTC
many	NA	TRBV7-2	TRBJ2-5	CASSLNTREQTQYF	TGTGCCAGCAGCTTAAACACTAGGGAACAGACCCAGTACTTC
many	NA	TRBV11-2	TRBJ2-1	CASSPLGRKTYNEQFF	TGTGCCAGCAGCCCGCTAGGCAGAAAAACATACAATGAGCAGTTCTTC
many	NA	TRBV7-6	TRBJ2-1	CASSLRTPGSYNEQFF	TGTGCCAGCAGCTTGAGGACCCCGGGATCCTACAATGAGCAGTTCTTC
few	TRBD2	TRBV5-4	TRBJ2-7	CASSDKTSGSIHEQYF	TGTGCCAGCAGCGATAAAACTAGCGGGAGTATACACGAGCAGTACTTC
many	NA	TRBV6-2/TRBV6-3	TRBJ1-6	CASSYSPSSGAENSPLHF	TGTGCCAGCAGTTACTCGCCTTCGTCCGGGGCGGAGAATTCACCCCTCCACTTT
NA	TRBD2	TRBV7-3	TRBJ2-2	CASSPDGGLAFTGELFF	TGTGCCAGCAGCCCGGACGGGGGACTAGCTTTCACCGGGGAGCTGTTTTTT
NA	TRBD1	TRBV7-9	TRBJ1-4	CASSPRTGNNEKLFF	TGTGCCAGCAGCCCACGGACAGGAAATAATGAAAAACTGTTTTTT
many	NA	TRBV3-1	TRBJ2-7	CASSQEKQPYEQYF	TGTGCCAGCAGCCAAGAGAAGCAGCCCTACGAGCAGTACTTC
NA	TRBD1	TRBV18	TRBJ1-5	CASSPQEGAGNQPQHF	TGTGCCAGCTCACCGCAGGAGGGGGCGGGCAATCAGCCCCAGCATTTT
NA	NA	TRBV14	TRBJ2-1	CASSLLSGGYNEQFF	TGTGCCAGCAGCCTCCTATCCGGAGGATACAATGAGCAGTTCTTC
NA	TRBD2	TRBV7-2	TRBJ2-7	CASSAMGGSYEQYF	TGTGCCAGCAGCGCGATGGGGGGGAGCTACGAGCAGTACTTC